This T cell receptor (beta chain) appears in the sequencing data of a study of early stage breast cancer tumors (TCRdb year 2017). Some background on the complete study: Of the approximately 15 invasive breast tumors, around twelve were found to be estrogen receptor-positive, progesterone receptor-positive and HER2-negative. About 70% of the 12 ER+/PR+/HER2- tumors were invasive ductal carcinomas, while the other four were invasive lobular carcinomas. On average, each sample got about 9.3-fold read coverage. A total of over 2 million templates, representing under 1.1 million unique clonotypes, were detected across all samples.

On this clone itself: What antigen it recognizes has not been identified. Base-call qualities are not available, and no considerably larger clone is one nucleotide away.

The study profiled bulk TCR beta-chain repertoires in matched peripheral blood, tumor and adjacent normal breast tissue taken from around 15 patients with early-stage breast cancer. Before surgery, about 5-10 mL of whole blood was collected into EDTA tubes and then processed within 2 hours. Peripheral blood mononuclear cells were isolated by Ficoll-Paque centrifugation in SepMate-50 tubes. PBMCs were cryopreserved in roughly 90% FBS with about 10% DMSO in aliquots of about 1.8 to 4 million cells and stored in liquid nitrogen. The Qiagen AllPrep DNA/RNA Mini kit was used for genomic DNA extraction. Each sample was amplified in two independent genomic DNA replicates, using about 0.52 ug for blood and about 1.5 ug for tumor or normal breast. TCRB sequencing of genomic DNA was carried out with the ImmunoSeq Intro kit according to the manufacturer's instructions. The multiplex PCR ran for roughly 31 cycles using proprietary primers and spike-in control sequences for absolute quantification. Single-end 150-bp reads were used to sequence an 87-bp fragment spanning the CDR3 plus the flanking V and J genes. Seven samples, each with two replicates, were multiplexed per lane of an Illumina MiSeq using version 3.0 chemistry. The published analysis was carried out like this. Raw data were processed with the vendor's proprietary pipeline, and both replicates were merged into a single result per sample. Productive rearrangements sharing the V-gene family, CDR3 amino acid sequence and J-gene segment were defined as clonotypes. Clonality was computed as 1 minus the normalized Shannon entropy (Pielou evenness) of TCRB abundances. To estimate T cell density, the total number of templates was divided by the input cell count, which was inferred from how much DNA went in. Recon was used with default parameters to estimate total repertoire diversity and clonality. Tumor-enriched clonotypes were defined as having over 0.1% abundance in tumor and at least 32-fold higher abundance than in normal breast. TCRdb's version of the immuneACCESS table is confined to in-frame rearrangements and falls short of the full clone set. An unresolved V gene accounts for under half of the shortfall where checked; the remainder is of unknown origin. D and trimming were read from the DNA, whereas the V and J calls and clone size are those reported in that table. Within this sample are approximately 52,000 clones, with about 83% of them counted one time only. The ten largest make up 1.3% to 1.5% of the sample.

What the authors observed across the whole study: Sequencing bulk genomic DNA from unsorted cells could not capture chain pairing or functional markers like CD4, CD8 and FOXP3. Repertoires from blood and normal breast were more alike than repertoires from blood and tumor, and in about 85% of the 16 patients, comparing each tissue with blood separated tumor from normal. Around 2.5-fold higher T cell density and higher clonality were observed in tumors than in adjacent normal breast tissue. Enriched TCRB sequences shared across patients were found to be mostly commonly generated sequences that were unlikely to play an important role in the tumor microenvironment. Because the cohort was small, analysis by tumor subtype was not possible.

The TCR was taken from a person in their fifties with breast cancer. Sequencing input: blood.

The CDR3: CASSPPNQGNDEKLFF. The DNA is as follows: TGTGCCAGCTCACCACCGAATCAGGGGAACGATGAAAAACTGTTTTTT. The rearranged segments are TRBV18 and TRBJ1-4; a weak D assignment points to TRBD1 (6 bases agree). The germline V gene sets CDR1 to KGHSH and CDR2 to LQKENI. The V end loses 0 bases and the J end loses 6 bases, and a stretch of 14 bases separates them. The CDR3 measures 16 amino acids from cysteine to phenylalanine. The entry retains the CDR3 DNA only, 48 bases that are in frame from base 1.